This T cell receptor beta chain was recovered during a study of blood T cell repertoires in COVID-19. This clone was seen only a few times. Cohort allocation depended upon clinical history that participants reported. Recovered status applied to Cohort 3 donors who had two consecutive negative PCRs. It also applied to those with clearance or with symptom resolution. Assay: immunoSEQ multiplex PCR; the TCRdb copy retains only in-frame clones and omits some. The sample contains 400,000 or so clones, more than 80% of which appear only once. The specimen was PBMCs or T cells enriched from blood (not recorded which). The TCR sequence derives from a young man who had recovered from COVID-19.

The CDR3 DNA reads TGCGCCAGCAGCTCGGTAGCGGCCTTGTACGAGCAGTACTTC. Translated, it gives CASSSVAALYEQYF. The chain uses TRBV5-1 and TRBJ2-7, with D tentatively TRBD2 (6 bases). The CDR3 runs to 14 residues. Germline CDR1 and CDR2: SGHRS and YFSETQ. Trimming took off 3 bases at V and 4 bases at J, with 14 bases between the two ends.